Listed here are 29 T cell receptor beta chains from one sample, sequenced in a study of cytomegalovirus exposure and HLA in healthy donors (dated by TCRdb to about 2017). Library prep was done by the immunoSEQ multiplex PCR assay. For the multiplex PCR, a mixture combining 60 forward primers for TCR Vbeta segments and 13 reverse primers for TCR Jbeta segments was used. TCRdb took this table from immuneACCESS and kept in-frame rearrangements with V and J called. Such tables lack part of the clones; where checked against another copy, unresolved V genes explain under half of the gap, and the rest is unexplained. Across this sample there are 95,000 to 110,000 clones, with roughly 85% seen only once. The top ten constitute approximately 6.3% of the sample. The specimen sequenced was PBMCs. The receptors shown here come from a man in his 60s in good health and CMV-seropositive.

The chain has TRBV5-1 and TRBJ2-5; TRBD2 matches at 10 bases. V was pared by 0 bases and J by 4 bases, with 3 bases of the junction left unmatched. Germline CDR1 is SGHRS and CDR2 is YFSETQ. The CDR3 is 15 amino acids. The CDR3 region is CASSLALAGVETQYF. As DNA, the CDR3 is TGCGCCAGCAGCTTGGCTCTAGCGGGGGTAGAGACCCAGTACTTC. The full variable domain, in which reference TRBV5-1 and TRBJ2-5 provide the parts outside the CDR3, is KAGVTQTPRYLIKTRGQQVTLSCSPISGHRSVSWYQQTPGQGLQFLFEYFSETQRNKGNFPGRFSGRQFSNSRSEMNVSTLELGDSALYLCASSLALAGVETQYFGPGTRLLVL.

The rearrangement links TRBV5-1 to TRBJ2-3; 12 nucleotides align to TRBD2. The junction had 10 bases not matched to a gene; V was cut back by 1 base and J by 7 bases. Germline loops: CDR1 SGHRS, CDR2 YFSETQ. CDR3 length: 17 residues. The CDR3 sequence is CASSLTLAGGTPYTQYF. CDR3 DNA sequence: TGCGCCAGCAGCTTGACCCTAGCGGGGGGGACACCTTATACGCAGTATTTT.

The CDR3 nucleotides are TGTGCCAGCAGCTTGGGACAGGGGATGACTGAAGCTTTCTTT. It codes for CASSLGQGMTEAFF. V usage is TRBV5-6 and J usage is TRBJ1-1; 8 bases fit TRBD1. J lost 5 bases, V lost 0 bases, and 3 bases had no gene match. The CDR3 is made up of 14 amino acids. The V gene's germline CDR1 is SGHDT and CDR2 YYEEEE.

The genes are TRBV4-1 and TRBJ2-5; 7 bases are shared with TRBD2. Unmatched junction bases numbered 4, after V lost 1 base and J lost 2 bases. Per germline, CDR1 MGHRA and CDR2 YSYEKL. CDR3 size: 15 residues. CDR3 coding DNA: TGCGCCAGCAGCCAAGGTTCACTAGCGCAAGAGACCCAGTACTTC. It translates to CASSQGSLAQETQYF.

The V and J genes are TRBV5-1 and TRBJ1-2; 10 nucleotides line up with TRBD1. V dropped 2 bases and J dropped 6; count of bases not matched to a gene: 7. Germline lookup yields CDR1 SGHRS and CDR2 YFSETQ. The CDR3 extends over 15 amino acids. The CDR3 region is CASSFEEGQGDGYTF. As DNA, the CDR3 is TGCGCCAGCAGCTTCGAAGAAGGACAGGGGGATGGCTACACCTTC.

V usage is TRBV4-3 and J usage is TRBJ2-2, with 8 bases matching TRBD1. Per germline, CDR1 LGHNA and CDR2 YSLEER. The CDR3 covers 16 residues. Trimming removed 3 bases from V and 5 bases from J; junction bases left unmatched: 8. In nucleotides, the CDR3 is TGCGCCAGCAGCCACTTGACAGGGGCCGGGACCGGGGAGCTGTTTTTT. Residues: CASSHLTGAGTGELFF.

The chain uses TRBV6-1 and TRBJ2-5; TRBD1 matches 8 bases. The tail of the sequence fits TRBJ2-7 better, so the J call may be wrong. CDR3 length equals 15 residues. Germline V gives CDR1 MNHNS, CDR2 SASEGT. CDR3 protein: CASSKDRGSTYEQYF. In DNA form, the CDR3 reads TGTGCCAGCAGCAAAGACAGGGGCTCAACCTACGAGCAGTACTTC.

The chain uses TRBV6-5 and TRBJ1-2; no clear D. The CDR3 contains 12 residues. CDR1 is MNHEY and CDR2 is SVGAGI in the germline V gene. V gave up 4 bases and J gave up 8 bases, with 11 bases separating them. CDR3 DNA: TGTGCCAGCAGTTTCACGAGTAGCGGCTACACCTTC. Residues: CASSFTSSGYTF.

The chain has TRBV30 and TRBJ1-2, with D maybe TRBD1 (6 bases). The V end lost 5 bases, the J end lost 0 bases, and 13 bases lay between the germline ends. Germline lookup yields CDR1 GTSNPN and CDR2 SVGIG (reference sequence). CDR3 length: 14 amino acids. This chain's CDR3 is CAWLGTPSNYGYTF. In DNA form, the CDR3 reads TGTGCCTGGTTAGGGACACCGTCTAACTATGGCTACACCTTC.

In its sample, this clone was seen a few times. This chain uses TRBV19 with TRBJ1-6; 11 nucleotides align to TRBD1. The germline CDR1 and CDR2 sequences are LNHDA and SQIVND (reference sequence). CDR3 length equals 14 residues. Losses at the gene ends were 5 bases for V and 11 bases for J; bases not matched to a gene: 5. This CDR3 reads CASSSDRGLTPLHF. CDR3 in DNA: TGTGCCAGTAGTTCGGACAGGGGGCTGACACCCCTCCACTTT.

On this clone itself: Within the sample, other DNA sequences also encode this same CDR3. V gene TRBV9 combines with J gene TRBJ1-6; 11 nucleotides align to TRBD1. Germline V gene lookup returns CDR1 SGDLS and CDR2 YYNGEE. This CDR3 spans 16 amino acids. Unmatched junction bases numbered 3, after V lost 0 bases and J lost 7 bases. CDR3 loop: CASSVEGTGGNSPLHF. The CDR3 region has the DNA TGTGCCAGCAGCGTAGAGGGGACAGGGGGGAATTCACCCCTCCACTTT.

This chain uses TRBV7-6 with TRBJ2-3; 10 bases fit TRBD2. Germline V lookup: CDR1 SGHVS, CDR2 FNYEAQ. Losses at the gene ends were 6 bases for V and 4 bases for J; bases not matched to a gene: 10. The CDR3 has 16 residues. CDR3 DNA sequence: TGTGCCAGCAGTGCGATAGCGGGGGGAGGCTCAGATACGCAGTATTTT. It translates to CASSAIAGGGSDTQYF.

CDR3 amino acids: CASPGLLENTEAFF. The CDR3 DNA is TGTGCCAGCCCGGGACTCCTGGAGAACACTGAAGCTTTCTTT. The chain carries TRBV2 and TRBJ1-1; D might be TRBD1 (5 bases). The germline V and J ends were trimmed by 8 bases and 1 base, with 14 bases remaining between them. The CDR3 spans 14 residues. Germline V CDR1 and CDR2: SNHLY, FYNNEI.

The chain couples TRBV7-2 to TRBJ2-1, with 12 positions matching TRBD2. J was trimmed by 7 bases and V by 6 bases; bases with no gene match: 10. The CDR3 is 16 residues long. Germline CDR1 SGHTA, CDR2 FQGNSA. CDR3 region: CASRSLAGGPRNEQFF. The CDR3, as DNA: TGTGCCAGCAGGTCCCTAGCGGGGGGGCCCCGGAATGAGCAGTTCTTC.

V usage is TRBV7-6 and J usage is TRBJ2-1, with D perhaps TRBD1 (5 bases). CDR1 is SGHVS, CDR2 FNYEAQ, per germline. V was clipped by 5 bases and J by 2 bases, with 16 bases between them. There are 16 residues in the CDR3. The CDR3 protein is CASSPNRPRAYNEQFF. The CDR3 coding sequence is TGTGCCAGCAGCCCGAACAGGCCGCGCGCCTACAATGAGCAGTTCTTC. The full variable domain, in which reference TRBV7-6 and TRBJ2-1 provide the parts outside the CDR3, is GAGVSQSPRYKVTKRGQDVALRCDPISGHVSLYWYRQALGQGPEFLTYFNYEAQQDKSGLPNDRFSAERPEGSISTLTIQRTEQRDSAMYRCASSPNRPRAYNEQFFGPGTRLTVL.

The V call is TRBV6-5, the J call TRBJ1-3; D is ambiguous. Trimming took 3 bases from V and 4 from J, leaving 13 bases between them. This CDR3 region has 15 residues. Germline CDR1 is MNHEY and CDR2 is SVGAGI. The CDR3 sequence is CASSYSGKKGNTIYF. The CDR3 coding sequence is TGTGCCAGCAGTTATTCCGGGAAGAAGGGAAACACCATATATTTT.

This clone has a single count. The V gene is TRBV14, the J gene TRBJ2-7; TRBD1 might be the D (6 bases). Germline CDR1 is SGHDN and CDR2 is FVKESK. V gave up 4 bases and J gave up 2 bases, with 12 bases separating them. This CDR3 contains 14 residues. CDR3 nucleotides: TGTGCCAGCAGCCTACAGGGTCAACCCTACGAGCAGTACTTC. Amino acid sequence: CASSLQGQPYEQYF.

Remarks on this clone: At one end the junction does not follow the germline gene, possibly because of a read error. The sample carries other DNA sequences with the same CDR3. This rearrangement joins TRBV6-5 to TRBJ2-7, with 12 bases aligning to TRBD2. Germline values: CDR1 MNHEY, CDR2 SVGAGI. The CDR3 has 16 amino acids. The CDR3: CASSWTSGKPSYEQYF. Here the CDR3 DNA reads TGTGCCAGCAGTTGGACTAGCGGGAAACCGAGCTACGAGCAGTATTTC.

This chain joins TRBV5-1 and TRBJ2-7, with 8 bases matching TRBD2. The germline V gene encodes CDR1 SGHRS and CDR2 YFSETQ. J gave up 7 bases and V 6 bases, and 6 bases lay outside the gene matches. This CDR3 has 12 amino acids. The CDR3 loop reads CASKAGDWEQYF. Here the CDR3 DNA reads TGCGCCAGCAAAGCGGGGGACTGGGAGCAGTACTTC.

The rearrangement joins TRBV27 to TRBJ2-2; 10 bases map to TRBD1. J gave up 6 bases and V 6 bases, and 13 bases lay outside the gene matches. This CDR3 has 17 amino acids. Germline V lookup: CDR1 MNHEY, CDR2 SMNVEV (reference sequence). CDR3 region: CASRSLTGTGEAGELFF. The DNA for the CDR3 is TGTGCCAGCAGATCCTTGACCGGGACAGGGGAGGCCGGGGAGCTGTTTTTT.

The J gene is TRBJ2-1, the V gene TRBV7-5; the DNA was not used to check the table's D call, TRBD2. TRBV7-5 is given as a pseudogene. The CDR3 runs to 17 residues. The CDR3 protein is CVRSLSGDFPTYNEQFF. For the CDR3, the DNA is TGTGTCAGAAGCTTAAGCGGGGACTTCCCCACCTACAATGAGCAGTTCTTC.

The chain uses TRBV7-3 and TRBJ1-1, with a tentative D call TRBD1 (5 bases). The CDR3 is made up of 13 amino acids. Per germline, CDR1 SGHTA and CDR2 FQGTGA. V gave up 4 bases and J gave up 8 bases, with 14 bases separating them. The CDR3 protein is CASSSWAGDEAFF. The CDR3 region has the DNA TGTGCCAGCAGCTCCTGGGCGGGGGACGAAGCTTTCTTT.

The genes are TRBV13 and TRBJ2-1; 8 nucleotides align to TRBD1. Germline CDR1 reads PRHDT; CDR2 reads FYEKMQ (reference sequence). There are 16 residues in the CDR3. V lost 4 bases to trimming and J lost 4 bases; unmatched junction nucleotides: 9. CDR3 bases: TGTGCCAGCAGCTCCTCCTGGGACAGGCCATACAATGAGCAGTTCTTC. It translates to CASSSSWDRPYNEQFF.

This clone was seen a few times. V is TRBV7-9 and J is TRBJ2-7, with 7 bases identical to TRBD1. CDR1 SEHNR and CDR2 FQNEAQ come from the germline V gene (reference sequence). CDR3 length: 14 residues. The V and J ends lost 8 bases and 4 bases, in that order; junction bases with no gene match: 11. The CDR3 loop is CASGGEGALYEQYF. The CDR3 DNA is TGTGCCAGCGGGGGCGAGGGGGCGCTTTACGAGCAGTACTTC.

J is TRBJ2-2 and V is TRBV5-1, with D maybe TRBD2 (5 bases). Germline lookup yields CDR1 SGHRS and CDR2 YFSETQ. The CDR3 runs to 15 residues. V was clipped by 1 base and J by 5 bases, with 12 bases between them. CDR3 sequence reads: CASSLTASGTGELFF. The CDR3 region has the DNA TGCGCCAGCAGCTTGACCGCCTCGGGAACCGGGGAGCTGTTTTTT.

The chain uses TRBV27 and TRBJ1-2; 8 nucleotides match TRBD1. The germline gives CDR1 MNHEY, CDR2 SMNVEV (reference sequence). This CDR3 region has 13 residues. The junction had 3 bases not matched to a gene; V was cut back by 5 bases and J by 4 bases. CDR3 bases: TGTGCCAGCAGTCTCGGACAGGGCTATGGCTACACCTTC. As protein: CASSLGQGYGYTF.

This clone was seen just once. The V and J genes are TRBV4-1 and TRBJ2-1, with D perhaps matching TRBD1 (6 bases). Trimming took off 0 bases at V and 0 bases at J, with 12 bases between the two ends. Germline V CDR1 and CDR2: MGHRA, YSYEKL. This CDR3 has 17 amino acids. CDR3 coding DNA: TGCGCCAGCAGCCAAGAGAGGGACACGAGCTCCTACAATGAGCAGTTCTTC. Amino acid sequence: CASSQERDTSSYNEQFF.

The rearrangement links TRBV18 to TRBJ2-2, with a weak D call TRBD1 (6 bases). Trimming removed 1 base at V and 6 bases at J, with 12 bases between. This CDR3 comprises 15 residues. The germline V gene encodes CDR1 KGHSH and CDR2 LQKENI. This CDR3 reads CASSPLPQGSGELFF. The CDR3, as DNA: TGTGCCAGCTCACCACTCCCACAGGGTTCCGGGGAGCTGTTTTTT.

This chain links TRBV5-3 with TRBJ2-1; the match to TRBD1 covers 11 bases. TRBV5-3 is designated an ORF whose function remains uncertain. The CDR3 spans 14 residues. The V gene end was trimmed by 4 bases and the J gene end by 9 bases; junction bases not matched to a gene: 6. DNA of the CDR3: TGTGCCAGAAGCAAGGACAGGGGGCGAGGTGAGCAGTTCTTC. Amino acid sequence: CARSKDRGRGEQFF.